Described below is a single T cell receptor (beta chain) sequence and its context. Other DNA sequences in the sample encode the same CDR3. The data originate from a study of blood T cell repertoires in COVID-19. Libraries were prepared by immunoSEQ multiplex PCR; TCRdb keeps only in-frame clonotypes and omits some of them. The sample holds about 200,000 clones; 94% are singletons and the top ten take 0.6% to 0.9%. The CDR3 loop spans 13 amino acids. The V segment lost 5 bases and the J segment 2 bases; nucleotides outside the gene matches: 2. V and J are TRBV12-3 or TRBV12-4 and TRBJ1-2; 7 positions agree with TRBD1. The sample was peripheral blood. The TCR comes from a man aged 25 to 40 with COVID-19, enrolled during active disease. The CDR3, as DNA: TGTGCCAGCAGTCTGACAGGGAACTATGGCTACACCTTC. It translates to CASSLTGNYGYTF.